The 30 T cell receptor beta chains presented below share a single source sample, sequenced in a study of blood T cell repertoires in COVID-19. Sequencing used immunoSEQ multiplex PCR; TCRdb keeps in-frame clones, though not all of them. The table has over 150,000 clones, more than 85% seen once; the top ten hold over 7%. The material sequenced was PBMCs or T cells enriched from blood (not recorded which). These TCRs come from a woman aged 45 to 65 who had recovered from COVID-19.

The V gene is TRBV28, the J gene TRBJ2-7, with TRBD1 as a possible D gene (6 bases). CDR3 size: 16 residues. V dropped 1 base and J dropped 5 bases, with 18 bases sitting between them. Germline CDR1 MDHEN, CDR2 SYDVKM. The CDR3 reads CASSLYNRARADEQYF. CDR3 DNA sequence: TGTGCCAGCAGTTTATACAACAGGGCCCGGGCGGACGAGCAGTACTTC.

The CDR3 here is CASSPRHGAVTEAFF. The CDR3, as DNA: TGTGCCAGCAGTCCCCGACATGGGGCAGTGACTGAAGCTTTCTTT. The chain uses TRBV28 and TRBJ1-1, with a weak D call TRBD1 (5 bases). Germline CDR1 reads MDHEN; CDR2 reads SYDVKM. The length of the CDR3 is 15 residues. The germline V and J ends were trimmed by 5 bases and 5 bases, with 18 bases remaining between them.

The rearrangement uses TRBV2 and TRBJ1-2, with D perhaps TRBD1 (6 bases). The CDR3 totals 15 residues. The germline V gene has CDR1 SNHLY and CDR2 FYNNEI. The ends were cut back, 1 base at V and 8 bases at J, with 17 bases in the middle. CDR3 residues: CASSEEEWQGRGYTF. The CDR3 DNA follows: TGTGCCAGCAGTGAAGAGGAGTGGCAGGGGCGCGGCTACACCTTC.

V and J are TRBV9 and TRBJ2-1; weak D call: TRBD2 (5 bases). The CDR3 length is 16 residues. Between the trimmed V and J ends, which lost 3 bases and 2 bases, there was a span of 15 bases. CDR1 is SGDLS and CDR2 is YYNGEE in the germline V gene. CDR3 loop: CASSAPTGSTYNEQFF. The CDR3 region has the DNA TGTGCCAGCAGCGCCCCGACGGGGTCCACCTACAATGAGCAGTTCTTC.

This clone came up once. The DNA of the CDR3 is TGTGCCAGCAGTTTACTACAGGCTGGCTACACCTTC. Translation gives CASSLLQAGYTF. The chain joins TRBV28 to TRBJ1-2; TRBD1 is a possible D gene (5 bases). Trimming stripped 2 bases from V and 7 bases from J, with 8 bases between. Germline loops: CDR1 MDHEN, CDR2 SYDVKM. The CDR3 contains 12 residues.

Only a few counts were recorded for this clone. The chain couples TRBV2 to TRBJ1-5, with D tentatively TRBD1 (6 bases). The CDR3 is made up of 14 amino acids. The germline V gene has CDR1 SNHLY and CDR2 FYNNEI. The V gene lost 6 bases and the J gene lost 1 base, with 10 bases spanning the gap. The CDR3 coding sequence is TGTGCCAGCAGCGACAGGAGCAGCAATCAGCCCCAGCATTTT. Translating it yields CASSDRSSNQPQHF.

The genes are TRBV14 and TRBJ2-7; 11 nucleotides line up with TRBD2. V gave up 1 base and J gave up 6 bases; unmatched junction bases: 5. CDR1 and CDR2 (germline): SGHDN, FVKESK. There are 15 residues in the CDR3. The CDR3 reads CASSQVPSGRSEQYF. The CDR3 region has the DNA TGTGCCAGCAGCCAAGTGCCTAGCGGGAGGTCCGAGCAGTACTTC.

The chain employs TRBV6-2 or TRBV6-3 and TRBJ1-5; TRBD1 is a possible D gene (5 bases). Trimming shortened V by 4 bases and J by 9 bases, and 25 bases separated the two germline ends. Per the germline V gene, CDR1 is MNHEY and CDR2 is SVGEGT. The CDR3 totals 17 residues. The CDR3 DNA sequence: TGTGCCAGCAGTTCCTATCGGGACGACCAAATGGGAGGGCCCCAGCATTTT. Translated, it gives CASSSYRDDQMGGPQHF.

The chain recombines TRBV29-1 with TRBJ1-2; 11 nucleotides line up with TRBD1. CDR1 is SQVTM, CDR2 ANQGSEA, per germline. With V trimmed by 6 bases and J by 2 bases, 5 bases remained unmatched. This CDR3 is 14 amino acids long. The CDR3: CSVRTGGTNYGYTF. The CDR3 DNA reads TGCAGCGTCCGGACAGGGGGCACCAACTATGGCTACACCTTC.

V is TRBV29-1 and J is TRBJ2-7, with 7 positions matching TRBD2. Per germline, CDR1 SQVTM and CDR2 ANQGSEA. CDR3 length equals 15 residues. J lost 2 bases, V lost 1 base, and 8 bases had no gene match. This chain's CDR3 is CSVEAWTAGAYEQYF. CDR3 DNA: TGCAGCGTTGAAGCATGGACCGCGGGGGCCTACGAGCAGTACTTC.

The chain links TRBV27 to TRBJ2-1; possibly TRBD1 for D (6 bases). V was cut by 5 bases and J by 1 base, with 15 bases left in between. CDR3 size: 16 residues. The V gene's germline CDR1 is MNHEY and CDR2 SMNVEV (reference sequence). The CDR3 spells CASSRPPGQSYNEQFF. The CDR3 nucleotides read TGTGCCAGCAGTAGACCCCCCGGACAGTCCTACAATGAGCAGTTCTTC.

The CDR3 nucleotides are TGTGCCAGCAGCAACCGGGCTAGCGGGAGTGGCGAGCAGTACTTC. Protein sequence: CASSNRASGSGEQYF. The chain couples TRBV6-6 to TRBJ2-7, with TRBD2 identical over 10 bases. CDR3 size: 15 residues. Germline V lookup: CDR1 MNHNY, CDR2 SVGAGI (reference sequence). Unmatched junction bases numbered 11, after V lost 6 bases and J lost 6 bases.

The rearrangement links TRBV18 to TRBJ2-2, with TRBD1 matching over 11 bases. Per the germline V gene, CDR1 is KGHSH and CDR2 is LQKENI. The CDR3 runs 14 residues. J was trimmed by 6 bases and V by 5 bases; bases with no gene match: 2. In nucleotides, the CDR3 is TGTGCCAGCTCAGCGGGACAGGGGGCCGGGGAGCTGTTTTTT. This sequence encodes CASSAGQGAGELFF.

The chain carries TRBV12-3 or TRBV12-4 and TRBJ1-1; D may be TRBD1 (5 bases). The CDR3 has 13 amino acids. The V and J ends lost 1 base and 6 bases respectively, with 9 bases between them. For the CDR3, the DNA is TGTGCCAGCAGTTTAGGCAGGGCAGCTGAAGCTTTCTTT. It codes for CASSLGRAAEAFF.

V gene TRBV27 combines with J gene TRBJ1-1; TRBD1 matches at 7 bases. This CDR3 comprises 12 residues. The V segment lost 6 bases and the J segment 8 bases; nucleotides outside the gene matches: 6. Germline V gene lookup returns CDR1 MNHEY and CDR2 SMNVEV (reference sequence). The CDR3 DNA sequence: TGTGCCAGCAGGCGGCCGGGACAGGAAGCTTTCTTT. It encodes CASRRPGQEAFF.

This chain uses TRBV3-1 (or the pseudogene TRBV3-2) with TRBJ1-1; D uncertain. Germline values: CDR1 LGHDT, CDR2 YNNKEL (reference sequence). V was cut by 0 bases and J by 6 bases, with 11 bases left in between. The CDR3 has 14 residues. The CDR3 loop reads CASSQDAGEAEAFF. The CDR3 DNA sequence: TGTGCCAGCAGCCAAGATGCCGGAGAAGCTGAAGCTTTCTTT.

The V gene is TRBV13, the J gene TRBJ2-3, with 10 nucleotides matching TRBD1. V dropped 4 bases and J dropped 2; count of bases not matched to a gene: 15. The CDR3 sequence is 19 residues long. Germline CDR1 and CDR2: PRHDT and FYEKMQ (reference sequence). The CDR3 DNA is TGTGCCAGCAGCTCCGTAGAGGCGGGGGACAGGGGAATCACAGATACGCAGTATTTT. It is translated as CASSSVEAGDRGITDTQYF.

This clone appeared many times. V usage is TRBV6-2 or TRBV6-3 and J usage is TRBJ2-7; 7 bases align to TRBD2. CDR3 length equals 15 residues. V gave up 0 bases and J gave up 2 bases; unmatched junction bases: 4. CDR1 is MNHEY, CDR2 SVGEGT, per germline. Here the CDR3 DNA reads TGTGCCAGCAGTTACTCGGGAGGGGAGACCTACGAGCAGTACTTC. Its translation: CASSYSGGETYEQYF.

The chain couples TRBV18 to TRBJ1-5, with D possibly TRBD1 on 6 matching bases. In germline, CDR1 is KGHSH, CDR2 LQKENI. The CDR3 runs to 16 residues. V lost 6 bases and J 2 bases, leaving 17 bases between the germline ends. DNA of the CDR3: TGTGCCAGCTCCCCCAGGGAGGGGGGTGGCAATCAGCCCCAGCATTTT. Translated, it gives CASSPREGGGNQPQHF.

V is TRBV10-3 and J is TRBJ2-1; D unresolved. This CDR3 has 11 residues. V lost 4 bases, J lost 6 bases, and 4 bases lay in between. Germline CDR1 is ENHRY and CDR2 is SYGVKD. The DNA of the CDR3 is TGTGCCATCAGTGGGCTCAATGAGCAGTTCTTC. This encodes CAISGLNEQFF.

This chain links TRBV27 with TRBJ2-1, with TRBD1 identical over 9 bases. The ends lost 5 bases at V and 6 bases at J; junction bases unmatched: 8. Germline loops: CDR1 MNHEY, CDR2 SMNVEV (reference sequence). CDR3 size: 15 residues. CDR3 sequence: CASSLGTGIFNEQFF. The CDR3 region has the DNA TGTGCCAGCAGTCTAGGGACAGGGATCTTCAATGAGCAGTTCTTC.

The genes are TRBV2 and TRBJ2-3; the match to TRBD2 covers 7 bases. J lost 4 bases, V lost 7 bases, and 11 bases had no gene match. Per the germline V gene, CDR1 is SNHLY and CDR2 is FYNNEI. This CDR3 has 15 amino acids. CDR3 amino acids: CASTPGLVQSDTQYF. In DNA form, the CDR3 reads TGTGCCAGCACTCCCGGACTAGTTCAGTCAGATACGCAGTATTTT.

The V and J genes are TRBV4-1 and TRBJ1-2; weak D call: TRBD1 (5 bases). V was pared by 4 bases and J by 1 base, with 13 bases between. Germline V lookup: CDR1 MGHRA, CDR2 YSYEKL. The CDR3 is made up of 15 amino acids. The CDR3 DNA sequence: TGCGCCAGCAGCCTCCGTGACAGAGATAACTATGGCTACACCTTC. It specifies CASSLRDRDNYGYTF.

CDR3 DNA: TGTGCTAGTGCCCCCCGTGGGATAGCGGGTTCAGAGACCCAGTACTTC. Translation gives CASAPRGIAGSETQYF. The V and J genes are TRBV12-5 and TRBJ2-5; TRBD2 agrees at 7 bases. Germline V gene lookup returns CDR1 LGHNT and CDR2 FRNRAP. The CDR3 runs 16 residues. Trimming took 7 bases from V and 4 from J; bases not matched to a gene: 15.

The V and J genes are TRBV29-1 and TRBJ1-5; TRBD1 agrees at 8 bases. This CDR3 contains 15 residues. Trimming at V came to 6 bases and at J to 2 bases, leaving 9 bases not matched to a gene. Germline CDR1 SQVTM, CDR2 ANQGSEA. The CDR3 bases are TGCAGCGTCGTACAGGGGGGAGCGGGCAATCAGCCCCAGCATTTT. Its protein product is CSVVQGGAGNQPQHF.

V and J are TRBV7-2 and TRBJ2-7; 11 bases agree with TRBD2. Trimming removed 2 bases from V and 3 bases from J; junction bases left unmatched: 0. This CDR3 is built from 14 residues. CDR1 is SGHTA, CDR2 FQGNSA, per germline. CDR3 protein: CASSLTSGSYEQYF. Here the CDR3 DNA reads TGTGCCAGCAGCTTAACTAGCGGGAGCTACGAGCAGTACTTC.

This chain connects TRBV11-3 to TRBJ2-7, with D possibly being TRBD1 (5 bases). The CDR3 has 14 amino acids. Germline V gene lookup returns CDR1 SGHNT and CDR2 YENEEA. V dropped 2 bases and J dropped 3 bases, with 11 bases sitting between them. CDR3: CASSLRDGHYEQYF. The DNA for the CDR3 is TGTGCCAGCAGCTTAAGAGACGGACACTACGAGCAGTACTTC. The complete variable domain, with remaining parts taken from reference TRBV11-3 and TRBJ2-7, reads EAGVVQSPRYKIIEKKQPVAFWCNPISGHNTLYWYLQNLGQGPELLIRYENEEAVDDSQLPKDRFSAERLKGVDSTLKIQPAELGDSAVYLCASSLRDGHYEQYFGPGTRLTVT.

There are a few counts of this clone. The gene calls are TRBV7-9 and TRBJ1-3, with D maybe TRBD1 (5 bases). CDR3 length: 16 amino acids. V lost 4 bases, J lost 1 base, and 14 bases lay in between. CDR1 is SEHNR and CDR2 is FQNEAQ in the germline V gene (reference sequence). CDR3 in DNA: TGTGCCAGCAGCTCCCAGGCAGGGCTTTCTGGAAACACCATATATTTT. Protein sequence: CASSSQAGLSGNTIYF.

The gene calls are TRBV6-5 and TRBJ2-2; TRBD1 matches 8 bases. V dropped 9 bases and J dropped 6; count of bases not matched to a gene: 3. CDR3 length: 12 amino acids. Per germline, CDR1 MNHEY and CDR2 SVGAGI. The chain's CDR3 is CASHRGSGELFF. CDR3 DNA: TGTGCCAGTCACAGGGGGTCCGGGGAGCTGTTTTTT.

Written as DNA, the CDR3 is TGTGCCAGCAGCCGAAGCGAGTTCGCGACGGCAACTAATGAAAAACTGTTTTTT. Protein product: CASSRSEFATATNEKLFF. The chain employs TRBV3-1 (or the pseudogene TRBV3-2) and TRBJ1-4; D remains unclear. The V end lost 4 bases, the J end lost 0 bases, and 18 bases lay between the germline ends. This CDR3 spans 18 amino acids. CDR1 and CDR2 from the germline V gene are LGHDT and YNNKEL (reference sequence).